These 24 T cell receptor beta chains were sequenced from one sample in a study of blood T cell repertoires in COVID-19. Profiling relied on immunoSEQ multiplex PCR, and the TCRdb table lists in-frame clones only, not all of them. Altogether 130,000 to 150,000 clones are present, 60% to 85% being singletons, with the ten largest covering 1.9%. The sequenced material came from peripheral blood. The receptors derive from a woman aged 55-75 years with acute or convalescent COVID-19.

The chain carries TRBV7-9 and TRBJ1-1; D gene unclear. CDR3 size: 13 residues. Trimming removed 5 bases from V and 0 bases from J, with 7 bases in between. Germline V gene sequence: CDR1 SEHNR, CDR2 FQNEAQ (reference sequence). The CDR3 nucleotides are TGTGCCAGCAGCGTAGACTTGAACACTGAAGCTTTCTTT. Protein: CASSVDLNTEAFF.

The chain is built from TRBV20-1 and TRBJ2-1, with a weak D call TRBD1 (5 bases). Trimming took 3 bases from V and 9 from J, leaving 27 bases between them. The CDR3 length is 17 residues. Germline CDR1 reads DFQATT; CDR2 reads SNEGSKA (reference sequence). The CDR3 here is CSASRPPSESKGVEQFF. DNA for the CDR3: TGCAGTGCTAGTAGGCCCCCGAGCGAATCCAAAGGGGTTGAGCAGTTCTTC.

The chain carries TRBV6-1 and TRBJ2-2; a possible D gene is TRBD1 (5 bases). The CDR3 contains 14 residues. V lost 1 base to trimming and J lost 6 bases, with 9 bases between them. The germline gives CDR1 MNHNS, CDR2 SASEGT. CDR3 residues: CASSEGTNAGELFF. CDR3 nucleotides: TGTGCCAGCAGTGAAGGGACAAATGCCGGGGAGCTGTTTTTT.

In its sample, this clone was seen a few times. The chain employs TRBV28 and TRBJ2-7, with 9 nucleotides matching TRBD1. The CDR3 is 13 residues long. Trimming cost V 7 bases and J 4 bases; bases outside gene matches: 5. CDR1 and CDR2 from the germline V gene are MDHEN and SYDVKM. This CDR3 reads CASTRTGDYEQYF. CDR3 in DNA: TGTGCCAGCACTCGGACAGGGGATTACGAGCAGTACTTC.

This chain connects TRBV5-5 to TRBJ1-5; a possible D gene is TRBD1 (5 bases). Germline CDR1 reads SGHKS; CDR2 reads YYEKEE (reference sequence). V was shortened by 2 bases and J by 9 bases, with 12 bases between the two germline ends. The CDR3 has 13 residues. The CDR3 is CASSLGAPGPQHF. CDR3 sequence (DNA): TGTGCCAGCAGCTTAGGGGCGCCGGGGCCCCAGCATTTT.

This chain uses TRBV3-1 (or the pseudogene TRBV3-2) with TRBJ2-1; 11 bases are a match to TRBD2. J gave up 7 bases and V 5 bases, and 13 bases lay outside the gene matches. The germline V gene encodes CDR1 LGHDT and CDR2 YNNKEL (reference sequence). The CDR3 length is 17 residues. The CDR3 region is CASSWARLAGGVNEQFF. The CDR3 DNA sequence: TGTGCCAGCAGCTGGGCCCGGCTAGCGGGAGGTGTGAATGAGCAGTTCTTC.

The rearrangement joins TRBV2 to TRBJ1-5, with D tentatively TRBD1 (5 bases). The CDR3 is 13 amino acids. The V gene's germline CDR1 is SNHLY and CDR2 FYNNEI. V was cut by 6 bases and J by 7 bases, with 13 bases left in between. This chain's CDR3 is CASSEEGRQPQHF. In DNA form, the CDR3 reads TGTGCCAGCAGCGAGGAGGGGAGGCAGCCCCAGCATTTT.

The V call is TRBV5-6, the J call TRBJ1-2; TRBD1 matches at 9 bases. The CDR3 consists of 16 residues. Germline assignment: CDR1 SGHDT and CDR2 YYEEEE. The J segment lost 3 bases and the V segment lost 5 bases, leaving 11 bases of the junction unmatched. CDR3 protein: CASSRYGQGRDYGYTF. CDR3 in DNA: TGTGCCAGCAGTCGCTACGGACAGGGGCGGGACTATGGCTACACCTTC.

This chain uses TRBV11-2 with TRBJ2-7, with 10 positions matching TRBD2. From germline, CDR1 is SGHAT and CDR2 FQNNGV. This CDR3 has 18 residues. The trim removed 1 base at V and 1 base at J, leaving 10 bases unmatched. CDR3 sequence: CASSLGVAGGHRSYEQYF. For the CDR3, the DNA is TGTGCCAGCAGCTTAGGGGTAGCGGGAGGACACCGTTCCTACGAGCAGTACTTC.

This chain joins TRBV27 and TRBJ1-5; D is ambiguous. Deletions cut 6 bases from V and 0 bases from J, with 6 bases between. The CDR3 sequence is 13 residues long. CDR1 and CDR2 from the germline V gene are MNHEY and SMNVEV (reference sequence). The CDR3 nucleotides read TGTGCCAGCAGAGCACTTAGCAATCAGCCCCAGCATTTT. Its translation: CASRALSNQPQHF.

This clone was counted a single time. V gene TRBV4-1 combines with J gene TRBJ1-1; D gene ambiguous. This CDR3 is built from 12 residues. Looked up from germline, CDR1 is MGHRA and CDR2 is YSYEKL. The V end lost 5 bases, the J end lost 1 base, and 5 bases lay between the germline ends. The CDR3 DNA sequence: TGCGCCAGCAGCTGGAGGAACACTGAAGCTTTCTTT. Protein product: CASSWRNTEAFF.

V gene TRBV3-1 (or the pseudogene TRBV3-2) combines with J gene TRBJ1-5; weak D call: TRBD1 (6 bases). The germline gives CDR1 LGHDT, CDR2 YNNKEL (reference sequence). The CDR3 consists of 14 residues. The V gene lost 5 bases and the J gene lost 2 bases, with 10 bases spanning the gap. As DNA, the CDR3 is TGTGCCAGCAGCACGTCAGGGGGCAATCAGCCCCAGCATTTT. Encoded protein: CASSTSGGNQPQHF.

The gene calls are TRBV7-9 and TRBJ2-5; D might be TRBD1 (6 bases). Germline CDR1 SEHNR, CDR2 FQNEAQ (reference sequence). Trimming removed 5 bases at V and 1 base at J, with 11 bases between. The CDR3 length is 14 residues. The CDR3 region is CASSHHRAQETQYF. In DNA, the CDR3 is TGTGCCAGCAGCCATCACAGGGCCCAAGAGACCCAGTACTTC.

This chain connects TRBV4-2 to TRBJ2-1, with 12 bases identical to TRBD1. Germline V lookup: CDR1 LGHNA, CDR2 YNFKEQ. V lost 0 bases, J lost 6 bases, and 6 bases stayed unmatched. This CDR3 has 17 amino acids. CDR3 residues: CASSQDRRGQGANEQFF. In DNA, the CDR3 is TGTGCCAGCAGCCAAGATCGTAGGGGACAGGGGGCCAATGAGCAGTTCTTC.

For this clone: Other DNA sequences in the sample encode the same CDR3. The CDR3 region is CASSSGNQPQHF. The CDR3 DNA is TGTGCCAGCTCGTCCGGGAATCAGCCCCAGCATTTT. The chain employs TRBV27 and TRBJ1-5; D uncertain. The CDR3 contains 12 residues. Trimming removed 8 bases from V and 4 bases from J, with 9 bases in between. In germline, CDR1 is MNHEY, CDR2 SMNVEV (reference sequence).

This clone was seen only a few times. V usage is TRBV20-1 and J usage is TRBJ2-7, with D possibly TRBD2 on 5 matching bases. Trimming took off 3 bases at V and 2 bases at J, with 8 bases between the two ends. CDR3 length equals 12 residues. The germline gives CDR1 DFQATT, CDR2 SNEGSKA (reference sequence). CDR3 nucleotide sequence: TGCAGTGCTAGTCTCGGGGCCTACGAGCAGTACTTC. As protein: CSASLGAYEQYF.

This sequence joins TRBV4-1 and TRBJ2-3; D unclear. Germline loops: CDR1 MGHRA, CDR2 YSYEKL. V lost 0 bases and J 0 bases, leaving 10 bases between the germline ends. This CDR3 region has 16 residues. The CDR3 region is CASSQDRASSTDTQYF. CDR3 nucleotides: TGCGCCAGCAGCCAAGACCGCGCGTCTAGCACAGATACGCAGTATTTT.

CDR3 sequence: CASSRGFHTF. CDR3 bases: TGTGCCAGCAGCCGAGGATTCCACACCTTC. The V and J genes are TRBV9 and TRBJ1-2; D unresolved. The CDR3 has 10 amino acids. V shed 4 bases and J shed 12 bases, with 10 bases lying between them. The germline CDR1 and CDR2 sequences are SGDLS and YYNGEE.

This chain uses TRBV5-5 with TRBJ2-7; 9 nucleotides agree with TRBD2. The germline CDR1 and CDR2 sequences are SGHKS and YYEKEE (reference sequence). CDR3 size: 14 residues. V shed 5 bases and J 4 bases; nucleotides not matched to a gene: 7. The CDR3 loop reads CASSSRLAVYEQYF. CDR3 nucleotide sequence: TGTGCCAGCAGTTCCCGACTAGCGGTTTACGAGCAGTACTTC.

This chain connects TRBV6-1 to TRBJ1-1; the D is unclear. V was clipped by 3 bases and J by 1 base, with 9 bases between them. This CDR3 contains 14 residues. Germline V gene lookup returns CDR1 MNHNS and CDR2 SASEGT. The CDR3 nucleotides read TGTGCCAGCAGTGACAGGTCGACGAACACTGAAGCTTTCTTT. Its protein is CASSDRSTNTEAFF.

The genes are TRBV28 and TRBJ2-7; possibly TRBD1 for D (6 bases). The CDR3 totals 14 residues. Germline CDR1 and CDR2: MDHEN and SYDVKM. Trimming removed 3 bases from V and 6 bases from J, with 15 bases in between. In nucleotides, the CDR3 is TGTGCCAGCAGTTTTAATACCAGAGGGGGCGAGCAGTACTTC. This codes for CASSFNTRGGEQYF.

The rearrangement links TRBV7-8 to TRBJ1-2; D may be TRBD1 (6 bases). Per germline, CDR1 SGHVS and CDR2 FQNEAQ. Deletions cut 5 bases from V and 4 bases from J, with 11 bases between. The CDR3 has 13 amino acids. CDR3 in DNA: TGTGCCAGCAGCCGTGACAGGCGCTATGGCTACACCTTC. Its translation is CASSRDRRYGYTF.

The chain combines TRBV14 with TRBJ1-2, with a tentative D call TRBD1 (6 bases). Germline CDR1 SGHDN, CDR2 FVKESK. The V end lost 4 bases, the J end lost 8 bases, and 14 bases lay between the germline ends. This CDR3 is built from 13 residues. The CDR3: CASSRDIGKGYTF. The CDR3 DNA reads TGTGCCAGCAGCCGGGACATAGGAAAGGGCTACACCTTC. Drawing the rest from reference TRBV14 and TRBJ1-2, the complete variable domain is EAGVTQFPSHSVIEKGQTVTLRCDPISGHDNLYWYRRVMGKEIKFLLHFVKESKQDESGMPNNRFLAERTGGTYSTLKVQPAELEDSGVYFCASSRDIGKGYTFGSGTRLTVV.

The gene calls are TRBV3-1 (or the pseudogene TRBV3-2) and TRBJ1-1; TRBD1 is a possible D gene (5 bases). Germline V gives CDR1 LGHDT, CDR2 YNNKEL (reference sequence). This CDR3 has 12 residues. V was clipped by 3 bases and J by 8 bases, with 10 bases between them. The CDR3 spells CASSHLGQEAFF. CDR3 in DNA: TGTGCCAGCAGCCACCTTGGACAAGAAGCTTTCTTT.